The entry below describes one T cell receptor beta chain. Researchers ran the PCR with 60 Vbeta and 13 Jbeta primers. Sequencing was performed with immunoSEQ multiplex PCR; in TCRdb, only in-frame clones are kept and a portion is missing. There are some 110,000 clones in the sample; about 81% occur only once, and around 2.1% lies in the top ten. V was pared by 4 bases and J by 8 bases, with 13 bases of the junction left unmatched. Germline CDR1 and CDR2: SGHDN and FVKESK. The CDR3 is 15 residues long. This sample is drawn from a study of cytomegalovirus exposure and HLA in healthy donors. This sequence was found in a man under 40 in good health and CMV-seronegative. Sequences were obtained from PBMCs. The chain uses TRBV14 and TRBJ1-1, with 7 bases lining up with TRBD1. The CDR3 reads CASSPFPDRAEEAFF. CDR3 coding DNA: TGTGCCAGCAGCCCTTTCCCCGACAGGGCGGAGGAAGCTTTCTTT.